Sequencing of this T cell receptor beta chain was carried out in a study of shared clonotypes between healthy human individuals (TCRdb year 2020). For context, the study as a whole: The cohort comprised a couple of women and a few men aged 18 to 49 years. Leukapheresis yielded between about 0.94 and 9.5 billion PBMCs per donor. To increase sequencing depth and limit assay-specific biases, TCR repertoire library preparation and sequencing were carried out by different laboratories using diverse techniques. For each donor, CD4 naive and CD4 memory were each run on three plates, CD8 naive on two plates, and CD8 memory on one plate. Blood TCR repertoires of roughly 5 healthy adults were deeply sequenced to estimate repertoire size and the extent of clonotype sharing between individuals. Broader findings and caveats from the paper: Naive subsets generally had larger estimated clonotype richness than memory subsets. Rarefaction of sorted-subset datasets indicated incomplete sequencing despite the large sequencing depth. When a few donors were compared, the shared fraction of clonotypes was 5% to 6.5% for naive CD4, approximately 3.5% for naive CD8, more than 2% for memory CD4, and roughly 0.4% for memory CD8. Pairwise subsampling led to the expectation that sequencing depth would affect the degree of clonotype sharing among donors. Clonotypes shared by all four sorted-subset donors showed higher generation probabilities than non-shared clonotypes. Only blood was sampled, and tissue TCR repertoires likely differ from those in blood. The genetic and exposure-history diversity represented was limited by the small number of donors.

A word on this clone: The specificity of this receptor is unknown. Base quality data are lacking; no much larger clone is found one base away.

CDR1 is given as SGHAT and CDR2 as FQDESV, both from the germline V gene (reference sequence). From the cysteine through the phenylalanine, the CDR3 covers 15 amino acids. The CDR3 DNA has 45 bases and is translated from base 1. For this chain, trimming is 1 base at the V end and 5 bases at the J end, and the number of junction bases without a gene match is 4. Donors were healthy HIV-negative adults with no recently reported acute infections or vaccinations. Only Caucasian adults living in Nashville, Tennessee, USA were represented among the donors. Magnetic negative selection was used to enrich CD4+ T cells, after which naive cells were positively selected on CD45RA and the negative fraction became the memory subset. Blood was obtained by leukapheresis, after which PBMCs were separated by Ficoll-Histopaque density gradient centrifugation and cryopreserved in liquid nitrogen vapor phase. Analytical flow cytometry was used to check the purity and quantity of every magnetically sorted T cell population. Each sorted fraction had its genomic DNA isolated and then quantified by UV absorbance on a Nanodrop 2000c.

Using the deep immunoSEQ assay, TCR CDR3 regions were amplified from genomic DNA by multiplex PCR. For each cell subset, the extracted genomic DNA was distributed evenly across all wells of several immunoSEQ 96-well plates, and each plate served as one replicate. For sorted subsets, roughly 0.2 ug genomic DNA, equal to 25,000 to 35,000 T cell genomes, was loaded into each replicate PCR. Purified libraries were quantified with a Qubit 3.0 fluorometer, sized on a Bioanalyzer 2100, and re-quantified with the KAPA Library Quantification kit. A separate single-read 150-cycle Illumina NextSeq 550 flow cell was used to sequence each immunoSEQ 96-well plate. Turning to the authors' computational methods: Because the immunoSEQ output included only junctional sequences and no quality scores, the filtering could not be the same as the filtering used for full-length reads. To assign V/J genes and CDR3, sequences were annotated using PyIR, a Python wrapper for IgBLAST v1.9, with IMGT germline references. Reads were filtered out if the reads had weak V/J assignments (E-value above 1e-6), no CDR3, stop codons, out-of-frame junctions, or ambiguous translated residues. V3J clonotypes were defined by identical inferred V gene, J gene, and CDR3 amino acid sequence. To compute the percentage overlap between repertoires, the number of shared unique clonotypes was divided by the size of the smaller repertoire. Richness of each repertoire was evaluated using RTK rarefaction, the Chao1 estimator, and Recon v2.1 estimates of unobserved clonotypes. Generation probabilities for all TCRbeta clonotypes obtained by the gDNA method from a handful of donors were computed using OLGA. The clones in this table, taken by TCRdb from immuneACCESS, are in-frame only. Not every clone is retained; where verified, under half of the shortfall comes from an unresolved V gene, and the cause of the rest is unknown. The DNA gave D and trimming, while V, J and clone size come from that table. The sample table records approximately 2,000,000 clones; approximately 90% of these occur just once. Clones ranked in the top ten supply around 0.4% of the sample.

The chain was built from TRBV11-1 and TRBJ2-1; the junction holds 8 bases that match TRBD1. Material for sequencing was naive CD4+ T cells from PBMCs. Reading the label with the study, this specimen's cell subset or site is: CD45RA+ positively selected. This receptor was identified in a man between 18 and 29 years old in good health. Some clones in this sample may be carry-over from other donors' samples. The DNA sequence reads TGTGCCAGCAGCTTAGGGGGACAGGACAACAATGAGCAGTTCTTC. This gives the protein CASSLGGQDNNEQFF.